The 22 T cell receptor beta chains listed next were all sequenced from one sample in a study of sequential checkpoint blockade in melanoma (dated by TCRdb to between 2018 and 2020). The sample's treatment or condition label is to be understood as: randomized to nivolumab then ipilimumab (arm A) or the reverse (arm B). The library was prepared using the immunoSEQ multiplex PCR assay. In TCRdb, the immuneACCESS table is reduced to in-frame sequences with V and J assigned. These tables do not hold every clone; where another copy was compared, an unresolved V gene accounts for under half, and the others remain unexplained. This sample holds 8,100 or so clones; roughly 31% were observed only once. The top ten constitute more than 4.5% of the sample. Sequencing used tumor tissue (inferred from file names), obtained from a patient given nivolumab and ipilimumab in sequence. Receptor source: a human donor with melanoma.

There are many counts of this clone. The V call is TRBV11-3, the J call TRBJ1-1; D call uncertain. The CDR3 has 14 residues. V was shortened by 6 bases and J by 1 base, with 12 bases between the two germline ends. Germline CDR1 reads SGHNT; CDR2 reads YENEEA. The CDR3 DNA sequence: TGTGCCAGCAGGGGAGGAGGGAGGAACACTGAAGCTTTCTTT. Translation: CASRGGGRNTEAFF.

This clone was detected many times. Its ends do not fully match the called genes, so a read error is possible. The chain uses TRBV6-8 and TRBJ2-1, with TRBD2 identical over 9 bases. The CDR3 covers 14 residues. Germline CDR1 MNHGY, CDR2 SAAAGT. The CDR3 region is CAISSSGGNNEQFF. The CDR3 DNA sequence: TGTGCCATCAGTTCCAGCGGGGGGAACAATGAGCAGTTCTTC.

The chain has TRBV10-3 and TRBJ2-7, with 7 bases fitting TRBD1. CDR3 size: 15 residues. Germline CDR1 reads ENHRY; CDR2 reads SYGVKD. The V and J ends lost 2 bases and 0 bases, in that order; junction bases with no gene match: 4. The CDR3 spells CAISERPGGSYEQYF. Written as DNA, the CDR3 is TGTGCCATCAGTGAGCGCCCAGGGGGCTCCTACGAGCAGTACTTC.

The chain employs TRBV28 and TRBJ2-5; TRBD1 is a possible D gene (6 bases). V was pared by 5 bases and J by 5 bases, with 15 bases between. In germline, CDR1 is MDHEN, CDR2 SYDVKM. The CDR3 contains 14 residues. The CDR3 sequence: CASSLQGLGETQYF. CDR3 bases: TGTGCCAGCAGTCTACAGGGCTTAGGGGAGACCCAGTACTTC.

This clone showed up many times. V is TRBV11-3 and J is TRBJ1-4, with 7 positions matching TRBD1. CDR1 SGHNT and CDR2 YENEEA come from the germline V gene. Trimming at V came to 4 bases and at J to 4 bases, leaving 3 bases not matched to a gene. The CDR3 runs to 14 residues. Written as DNA, the CDR3 is TGTGCCAGCAGCTGGACAGGCCTTAATGAAAAACTGTTTTTT. Translated, it gives CASSWTGLNEKLFF.

This clone has only a few counts. This rearrangement joins TRBV9 to TRBJ2-2; either TRBD1 or TRBD2 may fit D (5 bases each). Germline V gene lookup returns CDR1 SGDLS and CDR2 YYNGEE. This CDR3 region has 16 residues. Trimming stripped 0 bases from V and 0 bases from J, with 9 bases between. CDR3 in DNA: TGTGCCAGCAGCGTAGGGGGGACCGCGAACACCGGGGAGCTGTTTTTT. Its translation is CASSVGGTANTGELFF.

This clone occurred a few times. The chain couples TRBV6-8 to TRBJ2-3, with D possibly matching TRBD2 (7 bases). The germline V gene has CDR1 MNHGY and CDR2 SAAAGT. CDR3 length: 16 amino acids. V lost 5 bases to trimming and J lost 2 bases, with 17 bases between them. CDR3 amino acids: CASSPPRGGFTDTQYF. The CDR3 DNA is TGTGCCAGCAGTCCGCCCCGCGGGGGCTTCACAGATACGCAGTATTTT.

The V and J genes are TRBV6-8 and TRBJ2-2; D remains unclear. From germline, CDR1 is MNHGY and CDR2 SAAAGT. There are 14 residues in the CDR3. V was cut by 0 bases and J by 3 bases, with 5 bases left in between. The CDR3 DNA reads TGTGCCAGCAGTTACTCTTCGTACACCGGGGAGCTGTTTTTT. Its translation: CASSYSSYTGELFF.

This clone was counted at least ten times. The chain carries TRBV11-3 and TRBJ2-7, with TRBD2 as a possible D gene (6 bases). This CDR3 region has 14 residues. V shed 6 bases and J shed 2 bases, with 14 bases lying between them. Germline V gene sequence: CDR1 SGHNT, CDR2 YENEEA. As DNA, the CDR3 is TGTGCCAGCAGACCCGGCGGGACCACCTACGAGCAGTACTTC. It specifies CASRPGGTTYEQYF.

This clone has only a few counts. This sequence joins TRBV12-2 and TRBJ2-7; TRBD1, the table's D call, was not compared with the DNA. TRBV12-2 is given as a pseudogene. The length of the CDR3 is 14 residues. The CDR3 is CASRPVQGPYEQYF. The DNA for the CDR3 is TGTGCAAGTCGCCCCGTTCAGGGCCCTTACGAGCAGTACTTC.

A few counts support this clone. J is TRBJ2-4 and V is TRBV9, with 11 bases matching TRBD2. V lost 0 bases and J lost 0; bases outside the gene matches: 5. Germline V gene sequence: CDR1 SGDLS, CDR2 YYNGEE. CDR3 size: 18 residues. The CDR3 spells CASSVGSGRALAKNIQYF. CDR3 nucleotides: TGTGCCAGCAGCGTAGGTAGCGGGAGGGCCTTAGCCAAAAACATTCAGTACTTC.

This clone was counted many times. The rearrangement joins TRBV11-3 to TRBJ2-1; TRBD2 matches 8 bases. The J segment lost 8 bases and the V segment lost 3 bases, leaving 12 bases of the junction unmatched. CDR1 is SGHNT and CDR2 is YENEEA in the germline V gene. The CDR3 extends over 16 amino acids. CDR3 coding DNA: TGTGCCAGCAGCTTGGCCGAGCGGGAGTATATGGATGAGCAGTTCTTC. The encoded protein is CASSLAEREYMDEQFF. Using reference TRBV11-3 and TRBJ2-1 for the parts outside the CDR3, the full variable domain is EAGVVQSPRYKIIEKKQPVAFWCNPISGHNTLYWYLQNLGQGPELLIRYENEEAVDDSQLPKDRFSAERLKGVDSTLKIQPAELGDSAVYLCASSLAEREYMDEQFFGPGTRLTVL.

This clone was counted a few times. J is TRBJ2-7 and V is TRBV11-3; D unclear. Germline V gene sequence: CDR1 SGHNT, CDR2 YENEEA. V dropped 4 bases and J dropped 1 base, with 11 bases sitting between them. The CDR3 is 14 residues long. CDR3 DNA sequence: TGTGCCAGCAGCTCAGTTATAACGTCCTACGAGCAGTACTTC. It translates to CASSSVITSYEQYF.

This clone is judged medium-sized (0.01 to 0.1%). The rearrangement joins TRBV11-3 to TRBJ2-2; D unclear. Per germline, CDR1 SGHNT and CDR2 YENEEA. Trimming removed 4 bases at V and 2 bases at J, with 8 bases between. The CDR3 has 14 amino acids. CDR3 coding DNA: TGTGCCAGCAGCTCTCGACCCAACACCGGGGAGCTGTTTTTT. Translation: CASSSRPNTGELFF. The whole variable domain, filled in from reference TRBV11-3 and TRBJ2-2, reads EAGVVQSPRYKIIEKKQPVAFWCNPISGHNTLYWYLQNLGQGPELLIRYENEEAVDDSQLPKDRFSAERLKGVDSTLKIQPAELGDSAVYLCASSSRPNTGELFFGEGSRLTVL.

Only a few counts were recorded for this clone. DNA of the CDR3: TGTGCCAGCAGCACCAATGCGGGACTAAGCACAGATACGCAGTATTTT. Translated: CASSTNAGLSTDTQYF. The chain carries TRBV11-3 and TRBJ2-3; 7 bases are a match to TRBD2. The CDR3 extends over 16 amino acids. Germline values: CDR1 SGHNT, CDR2 YENEEA. Trimming removed 5 bases from V and 0 bases from J; junction bases left unmatched: 8.

V gene TRBV18 combines with J gene TRBJ1-3, with 7 bases aligning to TRBD1. Germline lookup yields CDR1 KGHSH and CDR2 LQKENI. V was pared by 3 bases and J by 0 bases, with 8 bases of the junction left unmatched. The CDR3 consists of 17 residues. The CDR3 DNA sequence: TGTGCCAGCTCACCCCAGACAGGGCAGTACTCTGGAAACACCATATATTTT. Translating it yields CASSPQTGQYSGNTIYF.

In DNA form, the CDR3 reads TGTGCCAGCAGCGAGAGGGGGACAGGGGTGACCGGGGAGCTGTTTTTT. Translating gives CASSERGTGVTGELFF. This chain uses TRBV11-3 with TRBJ2-2; TRBD1 aligns across 10 bases. Germline assignment: CDR1 SGHNT and CDR2 YENEEA. The CDR3 is made up of 16 amino acids. J gave up 5 bases and V 5 bases, and 8 bases lay outside the gene matches.

This chain connects TRBV9 to TRBJ2-1, with D uncertain. Between the trimmed V and J ends, which lost 5 bases and 6 bases, there was a span of 9 bases. The germline V gene encodes CDR1 SGDLS and CDR2 YYNGEE. The CDR3 runs to 12 residues. In nucleotides, the CDR3 is TGTGCCAGCAGGGTTACCTTCAATGAGCAGTTCTTC. It specifies CASRVTFNEQFF.

The rearrangement links TRBV18 to TRBJ1-2; TRBD1 matches at 9 bases. Trimming at V came to 3 bases and at J to 13 bases, leaving 12 bases not matched to a gene. This CDR3 has 14 residues. Germline lookup yields CDR1 KGHSH and CDR2 LQKENI. DNA for the CDR3: TGTGCCAGCTCACCTCCAGGGACAGGGTCGGTTGGCACCTTC. Translated: CASSPPGTGSVGTF.

This clone occurred a few times. J is TRBJ1-2 and V is TRBV30; 9 nucleotides align to TRBD1. Germline CDR1 GTSNPN, CDR2 SVGIG (reference sequence). This CDR3 is built from 13 residues. Unmatched junction bases numbered 9, after V lost 5 bases and J lost 8 bases. The CDR3 loop is CAWDPGTGKGYTF. CDR3 in DNA: TGTGCCTGGGACCCCGGGACAGGGAAAGGCTACACCTTC.

J is TRBJ1-2 and V is TRBV19; D perhaps matches TRBD1 (6 bases). V was clipped by 6 bases and J by 2 bases, with 13 bases between them. The CDR3 extends over 14 amino acids. Per the germline V gene, CDR1 is LNHDA and CDR2 is SQIVND (reference sequence). The CDR3 loop is CASRLVQGNYGYTF. In DNA form, the CDR3 reads TGTGCCAGTAGGCTCGTCCAGGGGAACTATGGCTACACCTTC.

In DNA form, the CDR3 reads TGTGCCACTAAGACGGGTCCCGGGACGTCCTACGAGCAGTACTTC. This sequence encodes CATKTGPGTSYEQYF. This chain uses TRBV19 with TRBJ2-7; TRBD1 or TRBD2 may be the D gene (5 bases each). Germline loops: CDR1 LNHDA, CDR2 SQIVND (reference sequence). The CDR3 runs 15 residues. The V end lost 10 bases, the J end lost 1 base, and 20 bases lay between the germline ends. The full variable domain, rest sourced from reference TRBV19 and TRBJ2-7, is DGGITQSPKYLFRKEGQNVTLSCEQNLNHDAMYWYRQDPGQGLRLIYYSQIVNDFQKGDIAEGYSVSREKKESFPLTVTSAQKNPTAFYLCATKTGPGTSYEQYFGPGTRLTVT.